This T cell receptor beta chain was documented in a study of shared clonotypes between healthy human individuals. CD4+ cells yielded CD45RA+ naive and CD45RA-negative memory subsets. TCRdb keeps only in-frame clones here, not all; method: immunoSEQ multiplex PCR. The data hold under 750,000 clones, with just under 75% observed a single time. The CDR3 has 17 amino acids. Germline V lookup: CDR1 SGHRS, CDR2 YFSETQ. The germline V and J ends were trimmed by 0 bases and 2 bases, with 15 bases remaining between them. The sequencing sample was made of memory CD4+ T cells sorted from blood. The sample's subset: CD45RA-negative fraction. The clonotype comes from a woman aged 25 to 39 in good health. The rearrangement joins TRBV5-1 to TRBJ1-3; D is possibly TRBD1 (6 bases). DNA for the CDR3: TGCGCCAGCAGCTTGGGTGGGGGCCGGTTGACTGGAAACACCATATATTTT. Encoded protein: CASSLGGGRLTGNTIYF.